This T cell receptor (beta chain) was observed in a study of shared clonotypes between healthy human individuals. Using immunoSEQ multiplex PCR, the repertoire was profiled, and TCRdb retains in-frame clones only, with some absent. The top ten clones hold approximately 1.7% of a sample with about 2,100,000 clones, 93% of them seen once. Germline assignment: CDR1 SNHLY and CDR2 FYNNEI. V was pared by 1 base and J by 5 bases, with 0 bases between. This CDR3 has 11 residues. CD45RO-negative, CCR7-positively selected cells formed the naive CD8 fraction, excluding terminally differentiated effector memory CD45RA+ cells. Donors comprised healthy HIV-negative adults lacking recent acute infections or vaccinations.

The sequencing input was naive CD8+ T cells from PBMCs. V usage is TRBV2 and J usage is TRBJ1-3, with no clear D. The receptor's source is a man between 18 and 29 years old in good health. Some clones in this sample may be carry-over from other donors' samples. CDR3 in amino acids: CASSEGNTIYF. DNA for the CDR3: TGTGCCAGCAGTGAAGGAAACACCATATATTTT.